The clone carrying this TCR beta chain was recorded at least ten times. Its antigen is currently unknown. These data originate in a study of CD8 T cells in ankylosing spondylitis. Study observations and caveats: Disease-linked clones, CD8+, were relatively rare in peripheral blood. Eight highly homologous variants formed a TCR beta motif that appeared characteristic of ankylosing spondylitis blood. Matched ankylosing spondylitis synovial fluid reportedly contained a significantly enriched population of disease-linked clones.

In making TCR beta libraries, quantitative 5'-RACE with molecular barcodes was used. Each CDR3 protein gets one entry after TCRdb re-called the 5' RACE reads with MiXCR. This sample has roughly 26,000 distinct CDR3 sequences, with 10% to 15% found just once. V dropped 1 base and J dropped 3 bases, with 13 bases sitting between them. In germline, CDR1 is LGHDT, CDR2 YNNKEL (reference sequence). The CDR3 spans 15 residues. The V and J genes are TRBV3-1 and TRBJ2-7; TRBD2 is a possible D gene (6 bases). The sequencing input was blood. The clonotype comes from a male donor with ankylosing spondylitis or in good health (not recorded which). DNA of the CDR3: TGTGCCAGCAGCCAAGCCTGGAGGGGTATCTACGAGCAGTACTTC. Amino acid sequence: CASSQAWRGIYEQYF.